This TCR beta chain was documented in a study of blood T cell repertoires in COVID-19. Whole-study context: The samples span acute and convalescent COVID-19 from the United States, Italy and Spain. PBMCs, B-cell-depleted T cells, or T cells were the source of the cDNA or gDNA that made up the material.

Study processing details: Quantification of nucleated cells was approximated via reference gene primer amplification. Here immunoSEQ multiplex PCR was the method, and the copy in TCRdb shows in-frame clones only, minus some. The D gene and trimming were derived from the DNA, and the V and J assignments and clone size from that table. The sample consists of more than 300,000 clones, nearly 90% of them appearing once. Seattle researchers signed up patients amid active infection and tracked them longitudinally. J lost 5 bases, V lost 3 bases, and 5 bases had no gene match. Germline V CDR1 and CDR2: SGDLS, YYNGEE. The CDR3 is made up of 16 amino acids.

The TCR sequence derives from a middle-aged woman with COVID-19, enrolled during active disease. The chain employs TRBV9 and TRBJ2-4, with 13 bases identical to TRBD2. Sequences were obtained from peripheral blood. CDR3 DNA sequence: TGTGCCAGCAGCGCCGGACTAGCGGGAGTCGAAAACATTCAGTACTTC. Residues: CASSAGLAGVENIQYF.